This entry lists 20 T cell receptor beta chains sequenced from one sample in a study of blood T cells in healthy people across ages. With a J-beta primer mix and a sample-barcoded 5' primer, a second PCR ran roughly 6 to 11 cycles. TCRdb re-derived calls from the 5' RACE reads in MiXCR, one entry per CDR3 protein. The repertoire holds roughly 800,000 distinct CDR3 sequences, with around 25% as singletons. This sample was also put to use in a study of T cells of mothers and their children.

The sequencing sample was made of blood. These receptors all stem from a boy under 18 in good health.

This CDR3 reads CASSLPHGTAGNTIYF. In DNA form, the CDR3 reads TGTGCCAGCAGTTTGCCCCATGGGACAGCCGGAAACACCATATATTTT. The J gene is TRBJ1-3, the V gene TRBV28, with 7 bases fitting TRBD1. Trimming removed 3 bases from V and 4 bases from J; junction bases left unmatched: 9. Germline assignment: CDR1 MDHEN and CDR2 SYDVKM. The length of the CDR3 is 16 residues.

This chain's CDR3 is CASSWRDAPDEQYF. As DNA, the CDR3 is TGTGCCAGCAGTTGGCGGGACGCTCCTGACGAGCAGTACTTC. The V gene is TRBV6-5, the J gene TRBJ2-7, with a possible D match to TRBD2 (6 bases). From germline, CDR1 is MNHEY and CDR2 SVGAGI. V shed 4 bases and J shed 5 bases, with 15 bases lying between them. CDR3 length: 14 residues.

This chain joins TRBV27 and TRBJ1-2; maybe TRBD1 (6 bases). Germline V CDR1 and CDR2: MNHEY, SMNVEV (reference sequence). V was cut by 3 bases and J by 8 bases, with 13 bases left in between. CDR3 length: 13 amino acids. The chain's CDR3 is CASSFNRVAGYTF. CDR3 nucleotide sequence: TGTGCCAGCAGTTTCAACAGGGTGGCGGGCTACACCTTC.

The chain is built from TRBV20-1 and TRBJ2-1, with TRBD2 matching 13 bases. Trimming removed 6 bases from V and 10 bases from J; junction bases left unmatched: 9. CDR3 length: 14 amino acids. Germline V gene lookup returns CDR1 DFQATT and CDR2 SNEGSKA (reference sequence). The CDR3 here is CSAELAGGPREQFF. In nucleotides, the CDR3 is TGCAGTGCCGAACTAGCGGGAGGGCCAAGGGAGCAGTTCTTC.

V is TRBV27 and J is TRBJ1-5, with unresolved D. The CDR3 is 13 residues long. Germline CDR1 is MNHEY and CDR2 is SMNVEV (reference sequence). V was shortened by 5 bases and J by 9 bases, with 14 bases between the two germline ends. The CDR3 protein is CASSLSGRTPQHF. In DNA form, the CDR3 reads TGTGCCAGCAGTCTGAGTGGTCGGACGCCCCAGCATTTT.

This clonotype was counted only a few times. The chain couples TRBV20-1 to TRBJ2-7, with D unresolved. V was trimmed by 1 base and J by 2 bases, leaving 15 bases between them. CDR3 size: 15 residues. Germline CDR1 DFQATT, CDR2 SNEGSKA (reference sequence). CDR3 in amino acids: CSARAAWVPTYEQYF. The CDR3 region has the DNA TGCAGTGCTAGAGCTGCCTGGGTACCCACCTACGAGCAGTACTTC.

The CDR3 spells CASSLEFSGFEQYF. The CDR3 DNA reads TGTGCCAGCAGCTTAGAATTTTCAGGCTTCGAGCAGTACTTC. The chain employs TRBV7-2 and TRBJ2-7; D uncertain. The CDR3 totals 14 residues. The V gene's germline CDR1 is SGHTA and CDR2 FQGNSA. Trimming stripped 1 base from V and 6 bases from J, with 13 bases between.

In DNA, the CDR3 is TGTGCCAGCAGTGAAGACCCGACAGGCTACACTGAAGCTTTCTTT. This gives the protein CASSEDPTGYTEAFF. The chain couples TRBV25-1 to TRBJ1-1, with a possible D match to TRBD1 (6 bases). Trimming removed 2 bases from V and 3 bases from J, with 13 bases in between. Germline values: CDR1 MGHDK, CDR2 SYGVNS. This CDR3 comprises 15 residues. The full variable domain, its missing parts supplied by reference TRBV25-1 and TRBJ1-1, is EADIYQTPRYLVIGTGKKITLECSQTMGHDKMYWYQQDPGMELHLIHYSYGVNSTEKGDLSSESTVSRIRTEHFPLTLESARPSHTSQYLCASSEDPTGYTEAFFGQGTRLTVV.

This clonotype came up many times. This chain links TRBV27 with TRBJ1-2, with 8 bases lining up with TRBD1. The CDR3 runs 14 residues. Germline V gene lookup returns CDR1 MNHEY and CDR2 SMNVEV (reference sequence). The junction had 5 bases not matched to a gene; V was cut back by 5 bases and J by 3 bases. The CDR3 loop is CASSRYRGDYGYTF. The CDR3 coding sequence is TGTGCCAGCAGTCGCTACAGGGGGGACTATGGCTACACCTTC.

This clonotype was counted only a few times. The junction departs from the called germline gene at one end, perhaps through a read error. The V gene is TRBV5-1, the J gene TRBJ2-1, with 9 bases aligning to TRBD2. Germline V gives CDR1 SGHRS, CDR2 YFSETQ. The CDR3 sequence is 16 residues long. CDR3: CASSFRLADSYNEQFF. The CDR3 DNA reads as TGTGCCAGCAGCTTCAGACTAGCGGACTCCTACAATGAGCAGTTCTTC.

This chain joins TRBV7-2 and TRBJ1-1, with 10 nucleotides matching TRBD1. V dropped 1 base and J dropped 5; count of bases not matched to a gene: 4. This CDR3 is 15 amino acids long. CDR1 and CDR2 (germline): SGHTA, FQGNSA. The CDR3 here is CASSLVGQGQTEAFF. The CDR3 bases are TGTGCCAGCAGCTTAGTGGGACAGGGGCAGACTGAAGCTTTCTTT.

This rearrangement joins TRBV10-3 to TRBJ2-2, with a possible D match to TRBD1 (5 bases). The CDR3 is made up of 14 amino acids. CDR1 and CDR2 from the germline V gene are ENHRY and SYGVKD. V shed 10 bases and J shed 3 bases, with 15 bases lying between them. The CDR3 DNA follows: TGTGCCACCAACCGGCAGGGTTACACCGGGGAGCTGTTTTTT. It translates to CATNRQGYTGELFF.

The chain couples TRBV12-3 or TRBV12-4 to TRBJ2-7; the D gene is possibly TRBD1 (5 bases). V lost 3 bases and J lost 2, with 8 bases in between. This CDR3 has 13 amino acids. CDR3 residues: CASSLPDTYEQYF. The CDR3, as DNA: TGTGCCAGCAGTTTGCCGGACACCTACGAGCAGTACTTC.

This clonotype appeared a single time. Here the CDR3 DNA reads TGTGCCAGCAGCTTGGGCTTGGCTCGTCAATGGGGACAGGGGGACACAGATACGCAGTATTTT. This encodes CASSLGLARQWGQGDTDTQYF. V is TRBV5-4 and J is TRBJ2-3; 11 bases line up with TRBD1. The CDR3 contains 21 residues. Per germline, CDR1 SGHNT and CDR2 YYREEE (reference sequence). V lost 0 bases, J lost 2 bases, and 17 bases stayed unmatched.

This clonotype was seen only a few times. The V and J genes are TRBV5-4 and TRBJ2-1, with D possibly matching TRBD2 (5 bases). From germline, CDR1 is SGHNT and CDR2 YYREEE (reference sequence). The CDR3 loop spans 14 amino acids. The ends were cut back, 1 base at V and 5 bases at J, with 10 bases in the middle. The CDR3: CASSLSGSHNEQFF. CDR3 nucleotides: TGTGCCAGCAGCTTGAGTGGGAGCCACAATGAGCAGTTCTTC.

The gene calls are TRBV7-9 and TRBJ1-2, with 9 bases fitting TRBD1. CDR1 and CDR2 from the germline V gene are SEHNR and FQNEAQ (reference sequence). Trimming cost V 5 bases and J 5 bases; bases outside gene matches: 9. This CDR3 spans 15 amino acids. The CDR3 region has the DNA TGTGCCAGCAGCACGACAGGGGGAGGCTGGTATGGCTACACCTTC. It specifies CASSTTGGGWYGYTF. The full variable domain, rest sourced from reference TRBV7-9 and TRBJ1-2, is DTGVSQNPRHKITKRGQNVTFRCDPISEHNRLYWYRQTLGQGPEFLTYFQNEAQLEKSRLLSDRFSAERPKGSFSTLEIQRTEQGDSAMYLCASSTTGGGWYGYTFGSGTRLTVV.

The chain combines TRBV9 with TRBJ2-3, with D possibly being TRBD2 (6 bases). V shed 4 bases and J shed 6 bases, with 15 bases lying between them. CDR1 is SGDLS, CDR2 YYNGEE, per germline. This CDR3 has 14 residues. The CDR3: CASSPGVGGDTQYF. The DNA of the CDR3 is TGTGCCAGCAGCCCAGGCGTTGGGGGGGATACGCAGTATTTT. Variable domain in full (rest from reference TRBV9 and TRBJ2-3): DSGVTQTPKHLITATGQRVTLRCSPRSGDLSVYWYQQSLDQGLQFLIQYYNGEERAKGNILERFSAQQFPDLHSELNLSSLELGDSALYFCASSPGVGGDTQYFGPGTRLTVL.

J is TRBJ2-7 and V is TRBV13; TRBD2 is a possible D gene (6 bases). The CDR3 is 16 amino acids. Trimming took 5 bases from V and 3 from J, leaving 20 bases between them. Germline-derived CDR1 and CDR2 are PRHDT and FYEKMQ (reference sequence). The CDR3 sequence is CASSPFGTHGGYEQYF. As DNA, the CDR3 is TGTGCCAGCAGCCCTTTCGGGACTCACGGCGGCTACGAGCAGTACTTC.

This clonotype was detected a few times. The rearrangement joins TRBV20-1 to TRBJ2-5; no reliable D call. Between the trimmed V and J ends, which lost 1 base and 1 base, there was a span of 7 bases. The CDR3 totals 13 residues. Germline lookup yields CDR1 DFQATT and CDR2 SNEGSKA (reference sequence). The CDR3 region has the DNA TGCAGTGCTAGAGCCTGGGTCCAAGAGACCCAGTACTTC. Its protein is CSARAWVQETQYF.

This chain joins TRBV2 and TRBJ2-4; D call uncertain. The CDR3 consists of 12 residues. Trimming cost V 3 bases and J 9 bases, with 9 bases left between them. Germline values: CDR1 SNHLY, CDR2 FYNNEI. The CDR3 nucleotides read TGTGCCAGCAGTGACCCTGTGGCCATTCAGTACTTC. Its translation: CASSDPVAIQYF.